The TCR beta chain described here comes from a study of blood T cell repertoires in COVID-19. Looking at the study overall: Some COVID-19 samples were acute and others convalescent; all came from the United States, Italy and Spain. Sources were T cells, B-cell-depleted T cells, or PBMCs; the material itself was cDNA or gDNA.

Original data processing: Nucleated cell counts were estimated from reference gene primer amplification. The assay was immunoSEQ multiplex PCR, and TCRdb's table has in-frame clones only and misses some. Clonal size and the V and J genes are those of that table, whereas D and trimming came from the DNA. This sample has about 270,000 clones, with roughly 79% found just once. This CDR3 contains 15 residues. The germline V gene has CDR1 GTSNPN and CDR2 SVGIG (reference sequence). With 5 bases clipped from V and 3 bases from J, the junction kept 12 bases outside the gene matches. The rearrangement links TRBV30 to TRBJ1-1; 7 nucleotides agree with TRBD1. Input material: peripheral blood. The TCR was taken from a woman aged 55 to 70 with active or convalescent COVID-19. The CDR3 spells CAWSQTGPGDTEAFF. CDR3 DNA sequence: TGTGCCTGGTCGCAGACAGGGCCCGGGGACACTGAAGCTTTCTTT.